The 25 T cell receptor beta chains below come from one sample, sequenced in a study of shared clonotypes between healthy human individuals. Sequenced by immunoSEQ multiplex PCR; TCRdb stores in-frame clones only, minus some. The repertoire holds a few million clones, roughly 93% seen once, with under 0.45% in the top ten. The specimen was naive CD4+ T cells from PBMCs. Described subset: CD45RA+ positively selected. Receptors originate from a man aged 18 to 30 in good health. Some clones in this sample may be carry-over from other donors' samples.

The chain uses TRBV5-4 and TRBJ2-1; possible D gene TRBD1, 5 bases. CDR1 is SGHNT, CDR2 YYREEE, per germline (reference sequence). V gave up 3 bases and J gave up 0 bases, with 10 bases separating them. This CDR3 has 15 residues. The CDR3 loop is CASSSPQDSYNEQFF. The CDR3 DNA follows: TGTGCCAGCAGCTCGCCACAGGACTCCTACAATGAGCAGTTCTTC.

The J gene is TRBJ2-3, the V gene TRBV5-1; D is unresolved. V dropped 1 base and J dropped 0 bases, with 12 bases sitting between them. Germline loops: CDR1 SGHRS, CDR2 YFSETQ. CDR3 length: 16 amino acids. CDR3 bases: TGCGCCAGCAGCTTGAGTCTCAACCCTAGCACAGATACGCAGTATTTT. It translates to CASSLSLNPSTDTQYF. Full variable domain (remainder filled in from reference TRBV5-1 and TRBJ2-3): KAGVTQTPRYLIKTRGQQVTLSCSPISGHRSVSWYQQTPGQGLQFLFEYFSETQRNKGNFPGRFSGRQFSNSRSEMNVSTLELGDSALYLCASSLSLNPSTDTQYFGPGTRLTVL.

CDR3 protein: CASSLRTSTDTQYF. DNA for the CDR3: TGTGCCAGCAGTCTAAGAACTAGCACAGATACGCAGTATTTT. This sequence joins TRBV27 and TRBJ2-3; D gene ambiguous. Trimming took 5 bases from V and 0 from J, leaving 9 bases between them. The CDR3 runs to 14 residues. The germline V gene has CDR1 MNHEY and CDR2 SMNVEV (reference sequence).

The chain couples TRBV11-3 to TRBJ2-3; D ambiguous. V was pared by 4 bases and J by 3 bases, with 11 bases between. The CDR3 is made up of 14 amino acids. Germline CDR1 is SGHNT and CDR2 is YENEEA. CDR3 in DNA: TGTGCCAGCAGCTGGCGTCAAGCAACAGATACGCAGTATTTT. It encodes CASSWRQATDTQYF.

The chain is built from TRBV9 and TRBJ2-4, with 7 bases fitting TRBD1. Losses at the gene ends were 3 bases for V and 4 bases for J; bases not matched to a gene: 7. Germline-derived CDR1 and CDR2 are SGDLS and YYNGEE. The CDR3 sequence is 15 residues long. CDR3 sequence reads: CASSGQGAGKNIQYF. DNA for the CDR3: TGTGCCAGCAGCGGACAGGGAGCCGGGAAAAACATTCAGTACTTC.

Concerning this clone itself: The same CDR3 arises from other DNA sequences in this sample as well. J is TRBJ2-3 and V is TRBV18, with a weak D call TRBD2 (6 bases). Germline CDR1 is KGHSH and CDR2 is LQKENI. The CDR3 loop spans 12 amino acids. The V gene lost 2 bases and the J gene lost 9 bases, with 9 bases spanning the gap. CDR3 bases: TGTGCCAGCTCACCATGGGGGGACACGCAGTATTTT. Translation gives CASSPWGDTQYF.

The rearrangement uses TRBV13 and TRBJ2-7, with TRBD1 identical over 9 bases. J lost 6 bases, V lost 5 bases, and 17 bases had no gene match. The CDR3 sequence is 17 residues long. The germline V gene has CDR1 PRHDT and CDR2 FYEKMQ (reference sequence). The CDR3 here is CASSQIFPGQGSREQYF. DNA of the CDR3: TGTGCCAGCAGCCAGATATTCCCGGGACAGGGAAGTCGCGAGCAGTACTTC.

CDR3 protein: CASRRTGPWVETQYF. The CDR3 coding sequence is TGTGCCAGCAGACGGACAGGGCCGTGGGTGGAGACCCAGTACTTC. The V call is TRBV28, the J call TRBJ2-5, with 8 bases identical to TRBD1. The length of the CDR3 is 15 residues. V was clipped by 6 bases and J by 5 bases; unmatched bases: 11. CDR1 is MDHEN, CDR2 SYDVKM, per germline.

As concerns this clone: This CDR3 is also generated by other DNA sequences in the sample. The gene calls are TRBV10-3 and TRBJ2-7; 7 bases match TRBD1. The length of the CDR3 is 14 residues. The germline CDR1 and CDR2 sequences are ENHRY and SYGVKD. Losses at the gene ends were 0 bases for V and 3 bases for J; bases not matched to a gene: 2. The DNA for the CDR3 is TGTGCCATCAGTGAGTCAGGGACAGACTACGAGCAGTACTTC. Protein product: CAISESGTDYEQYF.

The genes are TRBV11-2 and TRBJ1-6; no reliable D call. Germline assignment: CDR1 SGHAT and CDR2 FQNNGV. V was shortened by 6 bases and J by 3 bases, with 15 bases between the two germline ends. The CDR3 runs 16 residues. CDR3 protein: CASRPIGRDYNSPLHF. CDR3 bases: TGTGCCAGCAGACCCATCGGGAGGGACTATAATTCACCCCTCCACTTT.

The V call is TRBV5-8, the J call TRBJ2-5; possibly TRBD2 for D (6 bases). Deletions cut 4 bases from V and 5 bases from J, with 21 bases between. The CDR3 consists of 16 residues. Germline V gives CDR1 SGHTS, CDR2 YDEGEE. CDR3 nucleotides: TGTGCCAGCAGCCAGCGATCGGGGGTCCCCGGGGAGACCCAGTACTTC. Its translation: CASSQRSGVPGETQYF.

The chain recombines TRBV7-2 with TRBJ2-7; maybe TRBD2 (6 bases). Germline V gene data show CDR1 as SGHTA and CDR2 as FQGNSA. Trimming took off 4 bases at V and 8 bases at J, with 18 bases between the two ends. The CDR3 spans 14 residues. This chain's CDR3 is CASSSEAGYVKQYF. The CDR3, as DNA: TGTGCCAGCAGCTCGGAGGCGGGATACGTAAAGCAGTACTTC.

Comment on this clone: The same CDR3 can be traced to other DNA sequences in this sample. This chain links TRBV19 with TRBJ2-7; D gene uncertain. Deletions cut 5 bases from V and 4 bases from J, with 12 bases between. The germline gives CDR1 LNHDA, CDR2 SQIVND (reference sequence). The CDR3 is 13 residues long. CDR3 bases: TGTGCCAGTAGTCCCCGAGGACGGTACGAGCAGTACTTC. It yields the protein CASSPRGRYEQYF.

CDR3 nucleotide sequence: TGTGCCAGCAGCGTTGAGGGAGGTTCTCTTGAGCAGTTCTTC. Its translation: CASSVEGGSLEQFF. J is TRBJ2-1 and V is TRBV9; D might be TRBD2 (6 bases). The CDR3 runs 14 residues. CDR1 SGDLS and CDR2 YYNGEE come from the germline V gene. V was cut by 2 bases and J by 9 bases, with 15 bases left in between.

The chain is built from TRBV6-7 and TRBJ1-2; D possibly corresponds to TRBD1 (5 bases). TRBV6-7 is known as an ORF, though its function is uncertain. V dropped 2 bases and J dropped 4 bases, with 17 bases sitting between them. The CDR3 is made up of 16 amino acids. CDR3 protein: CASSYPGAPEGYGYTF. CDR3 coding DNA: TGTGCCAGCAGTTACCCCGGGGCCCCCGAAGGCTATGGCTACACCTTC.

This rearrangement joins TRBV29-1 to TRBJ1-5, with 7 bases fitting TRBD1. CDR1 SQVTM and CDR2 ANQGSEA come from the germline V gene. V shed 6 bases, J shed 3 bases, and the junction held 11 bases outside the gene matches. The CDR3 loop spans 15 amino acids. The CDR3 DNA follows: TGCAGCGTCGTTACCTCAGGGGGAGCCAATCAGCCCCAGCATTTT. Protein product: CSVVTSGGANQPQHF.

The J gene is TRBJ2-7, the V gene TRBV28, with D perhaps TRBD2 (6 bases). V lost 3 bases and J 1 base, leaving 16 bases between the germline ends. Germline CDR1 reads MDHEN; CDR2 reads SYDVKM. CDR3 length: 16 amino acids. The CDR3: CASSLIGGFASYEQYF. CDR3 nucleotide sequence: TGTGCCAGCAGTTTGATCGGAGGGTTTGCGTCCTACGAGCAGTACTTC.

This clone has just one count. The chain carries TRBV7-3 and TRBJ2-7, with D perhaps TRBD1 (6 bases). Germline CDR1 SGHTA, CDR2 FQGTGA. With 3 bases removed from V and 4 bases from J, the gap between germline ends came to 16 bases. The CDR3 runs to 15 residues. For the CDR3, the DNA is TGTGCCAGCAGCTTTGCCCGGGACACAGCGTACGAGCAGTACTTC. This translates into CASSFARDTAYEQYF.

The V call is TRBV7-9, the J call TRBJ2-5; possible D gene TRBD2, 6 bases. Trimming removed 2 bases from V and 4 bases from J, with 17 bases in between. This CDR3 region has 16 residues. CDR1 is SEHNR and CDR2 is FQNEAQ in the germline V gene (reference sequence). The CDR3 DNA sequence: TGTGCCAGCAGCTTATGGGGAGCGGGTAGTCGAGAGACCCAGTACTTC. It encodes CASSLWGAGSRETQYF.

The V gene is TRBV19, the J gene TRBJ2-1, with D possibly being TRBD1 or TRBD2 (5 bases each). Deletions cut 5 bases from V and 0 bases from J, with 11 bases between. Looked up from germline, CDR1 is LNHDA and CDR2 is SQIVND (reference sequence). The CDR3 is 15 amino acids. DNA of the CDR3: TGTGCCAGTAGTCCGGTGGGGGTCTCCTACAATGAGCAGTTCTTC. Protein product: CASSPVGVSYNEQFF.

As DNA, the CDR3 is TGTGCCACCGGACAGGGGGGAGCCAAAAACATTCAGTACTTC. This codes for CATGQGGAKNIQYF. V usage is TRBV10-3 and J usage is TRBJ2-4, with 10 nucleotides matching TRBD1. With V trimmed by 10 bases and J by 0 bases, 3 bases remained unmatched. Germline V CDR1 and CDR2: ENHRY, SYGVKD. The CDR3 runs 14 residues.

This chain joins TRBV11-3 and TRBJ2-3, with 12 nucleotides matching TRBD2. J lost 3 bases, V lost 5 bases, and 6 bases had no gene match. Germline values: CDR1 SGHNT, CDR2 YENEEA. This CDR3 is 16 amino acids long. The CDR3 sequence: CASSQRLAGVTDTQYF. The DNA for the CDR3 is TGTGCCAGCAGCCAGAGACTAGCGGGAGTGACAGATACGCAGTATTTT. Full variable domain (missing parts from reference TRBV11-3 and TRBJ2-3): EAGVVQSPRYKIIEKKQPVAFWCNPISGHNTLYWYLQNLGQGPELLIRYENEEAVDDSQLPKDRFSAERLKGVDSTLKIQPAELGDSAVYLCASSQRLAGVTDTQYFGPGTRLTVL.

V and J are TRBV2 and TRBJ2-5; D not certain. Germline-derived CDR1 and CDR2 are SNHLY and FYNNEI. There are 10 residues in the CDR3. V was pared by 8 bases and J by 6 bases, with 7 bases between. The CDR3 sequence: CASSIKTQYF. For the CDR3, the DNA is TGTGCCAGCTCGATTAAGACCCAGTACTTC.

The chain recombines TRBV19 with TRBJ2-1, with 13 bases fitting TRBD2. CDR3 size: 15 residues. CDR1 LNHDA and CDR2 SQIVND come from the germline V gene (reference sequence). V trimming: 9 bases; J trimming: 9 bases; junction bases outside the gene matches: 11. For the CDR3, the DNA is TGTGCCAGCAGGACTAGCGGGAGTTCGTCGGGTGAGCAGTTCTTC. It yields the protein CASRTSGSSSGEQFF.

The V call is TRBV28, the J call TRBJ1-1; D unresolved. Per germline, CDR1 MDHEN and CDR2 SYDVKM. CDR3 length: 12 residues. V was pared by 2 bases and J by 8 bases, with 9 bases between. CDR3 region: CASSLIREEAFF. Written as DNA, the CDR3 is TGTGCCAGCAGTTTAATTAGGGAGGAAGCTTTCTTT.